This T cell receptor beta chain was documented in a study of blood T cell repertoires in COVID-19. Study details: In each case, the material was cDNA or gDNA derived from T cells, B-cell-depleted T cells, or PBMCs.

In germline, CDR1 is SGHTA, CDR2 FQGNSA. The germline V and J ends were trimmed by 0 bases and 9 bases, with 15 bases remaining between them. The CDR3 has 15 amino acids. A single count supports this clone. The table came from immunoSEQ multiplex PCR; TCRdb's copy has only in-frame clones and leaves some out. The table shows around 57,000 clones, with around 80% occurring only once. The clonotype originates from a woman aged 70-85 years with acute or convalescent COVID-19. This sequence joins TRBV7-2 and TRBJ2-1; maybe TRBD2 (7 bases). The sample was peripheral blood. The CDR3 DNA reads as TGTGCCAGCAGCTTAGCTCGGCGGGGGCTTAGTGAGCAGTTCTTC. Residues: CASSLARRGLSEQFF.